This T cell receptor (beta chain) was retrieved from a study of T cells in Graves' hyperthyroidism and ophthalmopathy. The source material, RNA transcripts, was used to amplify TCR beta CDR3 regions. A first-round RT-PCR of the TCR CDR3 used the HTBI primer set. A single record per CDR3 protein comes from TCRdb applying MiXCR to the multiplex PCR reads. The table includes hundreds of thousands of distinct CDR3 sequences, around 39% detected once. Comments on this clonotype: The junction and the germline gene differ at one end; a read error may be behind it.

The CDR3 sequence is 18 residues long. Germline CDR1 is ENHRY and CDR2 is SYGVKD. 10 ml of fresh peripheral blood supplied the PBMCs. The sequencing input was blood. The V and J genes are TRBV10-3 and TRBJ1-6, with 9 bases fitting TRBD1. This TCR derives from a man younger than 30 with Graves' hyperthyroidism. CDR3 residues: CASSTGQGRSSYNSPLHF. CDR3 sequence (DNA): TGTGCCAGCAGTACCGGACAGGGGAGGAGCTCCTATAATTCACCCCTCCACTTT.